This T cell receptor (beta chain) originates from a study of read filtering for tumor transcriptome and immune sequencing. This clonotype was seen repeatedly, ten times or more. Molecular barcoded adaptors covering alpha/delta and beta/gamma chains were used on approximately 400 ng RNA. TCRdb re-called the reads through MiXCR, storing one row per CDR3 protein. The sample contains some 41,000 distinct CDR3 sequences, around 15% of which appear only once. The CDR3 runs to 15 residues. Unmatched junction bases numbered 8, after V lost 3 bases and J lost 4 bases. CDR1 and CDR2 from the germline V gene are SQVTM and ANQGSEA.

Sequences were obtained from a population of CD138-negative cells sorted from bone marrow. The TCR was taken from a donor aged 40 or over with multiple myeloma. The chain couples TRBV29-1 to TRBJ2-7; 11 positions agree with TRBD1. CDR3 in amino acids: CSVDGQGARGYEQYF. The CDR3 DNA sequence: TGCAGCGTTGATGGACAGGGGGCGCGCGGGTACGAGCAGTACTTC.